These 32 T cell receptor beta chains came from one sample sequenced in a study of blood T cell repertoires in COVID-19. This table comes from immunoSEQ multiplex PCR, and its TCRdb copy is limited to in-frame clones, with some not included. The sample has hundreds of thousands of clones; around 89% are singletons. Sample: PBMCs or T cells enriched from blood (not recorded which). All receptors come from a man younger than 35 who had recovered from COVID-19.

CDR3: CASSLLGGAVGETQYF. The CDR3 DNA reads as TGTGCCAGTAGTTTACTGGGGGGAGCGGTCGGAGAGACCCAGTACTTC. J is TRBJ2-5 and V is TRBV19, with D possibly matching TRBD2 (6 bases). Trimming cost V 5 bases and J 4 bases, with 20 bases left between them. This CDR3 has 16 residues. CDR1 is LNHDA, CDR2 SQIVND, per germline (reference sequence).

The rearrangement joins TRBV6-5 to TRBJ2-1, with D possibly matching TRBD1 (6 bases). Trimming pared 0 bases from V and 2 bases from J, leaving 8 bases between. Germline V lookup: CDR1 MNHEY, CDR2 SVGAGI. This CDR3 comprises 15 residues. CDR3 DNA: TGTGCCAGCAGTTACTCAACAGGGACCTACAATGAGCAGTTCTTC. Amino acids: CASSYSTGTYNEQFF.

In nucleotides, the CDR3 is TGCGCCAGCAGCCAAGATTCAAGGACAGGGGGCACAGATACGCAGTATTTT. Its protein product is CASSQDSRTGGTDTQYF. V usage is TRBV4-3 and J usage is TRBJ2-3; TRBD1 aligns across 9 bases. CDR3 size: 17 residues. The junction had 5 bases not matched to a gene; V was cut back by 0 bases and J by 1 base. CDR1 LGHNA and CDR2 YSLEER come from the germline V gene.

The V gene is TRBV24-1, the J gene TRBJ2-3, with D unclear. V was clipped by 3 bases and J by 0 bases, with 9 bases between them. This CDR3 is 15 amino acids long. In germline, CDR1 is KGHDR, CDR2 SFDVKD. CDR3 in amino acids: CATSDPTESTDTQYF. CDR3 sequence (DNA): TGTGCCACCAGTGATCCAACTGAAAGCACAGATACGCAGTATTTT.

The CDR3 spells CAAPRDRGNTEAFF. As DNA, the CDR3 is TGTGCCGCTCCAAGAGACAGGGGGAACACTGAAGCTTTCTTT. V usage is TRBV2 and J usage is TRBJ1-1; 8 bases align to TRBD1. Germline CDR1 SNHLY, CDR2 FYNNEI. The V gene end was trimmed by 11 bases and the J gene end by 1 base; junction bases not matched to a gene: 9. The CDR3 runs to 14 residues.

The genes are TRBV12-3 or TRBV12-4 and TRBJ2-3; unclear D gene. Trimming removed 5 bases from V and 6 bases from J, with 6 bases in between. The CDR3 runs 11 residues. For the CDR3, the DNA is TGTGCCAGCAGTCTTAGTGATACGCAGTATTTT. Residues: CASSLSDTQYF.

In DNA form, the CDR3 reads TGTGCCAGCAGCTTGGGGCAGGGTGTGGGCACCGGGGAGCTGTTTTTT. Its protein product is CASSLGQGVGTGELFF. The rearrangement joins TRBV5-4 to TRBJ2-2, with D possibly TRBD1 on 5 matching bases. Germline lookup yields CDR1 SGHNT and CDR2 YYREEE (reference sequence). CDR3 length: 16 residues. The V and J ends lost 0 bases and 4 bases respectively, with 13 bases between them.

The rearrangement uses TRBV11-2 and TRBJ2-5; TRBD1 aligns across 10 bases. The CDR3 contains 18 residues. The V gene's germline CDR1 is SGHAT and CDR2 FQNNGV. The trim removed 3 bases at V and 4 bases at J, leaving 14 bases unmatched. Here the CDR3 DNA reads TGTGCCAGCAGCTTCCCAGTGGGTCTCGGACAGGGGGGAGAGACCCAGTACTTC. Encoded protein: CASSFPVGLGQGGETQYF.

This chain uses TRBV5-1 with TRBJ2-1; a weak D match, TRBD1 (5 bases). The germline V gene has CDR1 SGHRS and CDR2 YFSETQ. V was cut by 1 base and J by 6 bases, with 8 bases left in between. The CDR3 runs 13 residues. This CDR3 is CASSLTGSNEQFF. CDR3 bases: TGCGCCAGCAGCTTGACAGGCTCCAATGAGCAGTTCTTC.

The chain recombines TRBV6-5 with TRBJ1-2; weak D call: TRBD1 (6 bases). Germline lookup yields CDR1 MNHEY and CDR2 SVGAGI. Trimming took 7 bases from V and 2 from J, leaving 11 bases between them. The CDR3 contains 13 residues. As DNA, the CDR3 is TGTGCCAGCAAATCAGGGGCGAACTATGGCTACACCTTC. The encoded protein is CASKSGANYGYTF.

The chain uses TRBV28 and TRBJ2-7, with TRBD1 matching 8 bases. CDR1 and CDR2 from the germline V gene are MDHEN and SYDVKM. After removal of 5 bases from V and 3 bases from J, the junction contained 6 bases not matched to a gene. The CDR3 is made up of 14 amino acids. The CDR3 DNA sequence: TGTGCCAGCAGTCCCTCGGACAGGGTCTACGAGCAGTACTTC. Protein product: CASSPSDRVYEQYF.

V usage is TRBV27 and J usage is TRBJ2-7; D is uncertain. Trimming removed 0 bases from V and 9 bases from J, with 18 bases in between. Germline V gene sequence: CDR1 MNHEY, CDR2 SMNVEV (reference sequence). This CDR3 comprises 15 residues. DNA of the CDR3: TGTGCCAGCAGTTTATCTCTGGGCAGCCCTCACGGGCAGTACTTC. This translates into CASSLSLGSPHGQYF.

The chain employs TRBV6-4 and TRBJ1-2; possible D gene TRBD1, 6 bases. Per germline, CDR1 MRHNA and CDR2 SNTAGT. The CDR3 consists of 16 residues. Trimming pared 6 bases from V and 4 bases from J, leaving 21 bases between. The CDR3: CASRQLTGTDFYGYTF. The CDR3 DNA follows: TGTGCCAGCAGACAATTGACAGGAACCGATTTCTATGGCTACACCTTC.

CDR3 protein: CASSLGTEGQPQHF. CDR3 DNA: TGCGCCAGCAGCTTAGGGACAGAAGGTCAGCCCCAGCATTTT. The rearrangement links TRBV5-1 to TRBJ1-5, with 7 nucleotides matching TRBD1. The CDR3 has 14 residues. The germline V gene has CDR1 SGHRS and CDR2 YFSETQ. V lost 2 bases and J lost 6; bases outside the gene matches: 5.

The CDR3 DNA is TGTGCCAGCAGCCAATCCGGGACACCTGCTGGGCAGTACTTC. Its translation: CASSQSGTPAGQYF. The rearrangement uses TRBV3-1 (or the pseudogene TRBV3-2) and TRBJ2-7; D possibly corresponds to TRBD1 (6 bases). Per germline, CDR1 LGHDT and CDR2 YNNKEL (reference sequence). V lost 2 bases and J 9 bases, leaving 17 bases between the germline ends. The CDR3 covers 14 residues.

The chain uses TRBV3-1 (or the pseudogene TRBV3-2) and TRBJ2-2; weak D call: TRBD1 (5 bases). Germline CDR1 is LGHDT and CDR2 is YNNKEL (reference sequence). This CDR3 has 16 residues. The V and J ends lost 2 bases and 4 bases respectively, with 14 bases between them. CDR3: CASSQPNRIPTGELFF. In DNA, the CDR3 is TGTGCCAGCAGCCAACCTAACAGGATACCCACCGGGGAGCTGTTTTTT.

The rearrangement uses TRBV14 and TRBJ1-2; no clear D gene. Trimming stripped 0 bases from V and 8 bases from J, with 13 bases between. Per germline, CDR1 SGHDN and CDR2 FVKESK. CDR3 size: 14 residues. CDR3 region: CASSQDSLWSGYTF. The DNA of the CDR3 is TGTGCCAGCAGCCAAGACAGTCTATGGAGCGGCTACACCTTC.

This clone was detected ten times or more. This chain joins TRBV10-3 and TRBJ2-1; tentative D call: TRBD2 (6 bases). The CDR3 is 14 residues long. V lost 8 bases, J lost 5 bases, and 16 bases lay in between. Germline V CDR1 and CDR2: ENHRY, SYGVKD. The CDR3 DNA is TGTGCCATCTCCGGAGGGCAGAGCGACAATGAGCAGTTCTTC. It encodes CAISGGQSDNEQFF.

This clone showed up just a few times. This chain connects TRBV11-2 to TRBJ2-7, with 8 bases that match TRBD1. The germline V gene has CDR1 SGHAT and CDR2 FQNNGV. V was clipped by 0 bases and J by 6 bases; unmatched bases: 7. This CDR3 has 15 amino acids. DNA of the CDR3: TGTGCCAGCAGCTTAGATTCCAGGGGGCTCCTCGAGCAGTACTTC. Amino acid sequence: CASSLDSRGLLEQYF.

The J gene is TRBJ2-7, the V gene TRBV5-6; TRBD1 is a possible D gene (6 bases). CDR1 is SGHDT and CDR2 is YYEEEE in the germline V gene. This CDR3 is 15 amino acids long. Trimming cost V 2 bases and J 3 bases, with 15 bases left between them. The CDR3 nucleotides read TGTGCCAGCAGCTTCGACCCTGGGACAAACTACGAGCAGTACTTC. It encodes CASSFDPGTNYEQYF.

The chain employs TRBV18 and TRBJ2-5; possibly TRBD2 for D (5 bases). V lost 3 bases and J lost 5, with 16 bases in between. The CDR3 totals 15 residues. Germline V CDR1 and CDR2: KGHSH, LQKENI. The CDR3: CASSPAGVKTETQYF. In DNA form, the CDR3 reads TGTGCCAGCTCACCGGCCGGGGTAAAAACGGAGACCCAGTACTTC.

The V gene is TRBV28, the J gene TRBJ1-1; D gene uncertain. V gave up 6 bases and J gave up 2 bases, with 4 bases separating them. In germline, CDR1 is MDHEN, CDR2 SYDVKM. The length of the CDR3 is 11 residues. The DNA of the CDR3 is TGTGCCAGCAGATATAACACTGAAGCTTTCTTT. This encodes CASRYNTEAFF.

The V and J genes are TRBV5-1 and TRBJ2-1, with a weak D call TRBD1 (6 bases). This CDR3 has 17 residues. Per the germline V gene, CDR1 is SGHRS and CDR2 is YFSETQ. V was cut by 3 bases and J by 0 bases, with 16 bases left in between. CDR3 DNA sequence: TGCGCCAGCAGCTGGATGCCCAGGGGTGGCTCCTACAATGAGCAGTTCTTC. Translated, it gives CASSWMPRGGSYNEQFF.

J is TRBJ1-5 and V is TRBV5-5; D perhaps matches TRBD1 (5 bases). From germline, CDR1 is SGHKS and CDR2 YYEKEE (reference sequence). CDR3 length: 16 amino acids. The ends were cut back, 0 bases at V and 0 bases at J, with 10 bases in the middle. CDR3 in amino acids: CASSLEPGGSNQPQHF. The CDR3 region has the DNA TGTGCCAGCAGCTTGGAGCCGGGGGGTAGCAATCAGCCCCAGCATTTT.

This rearrangement joins TRBV11-3 to TRBJ2-7; 10 bases are a match to TRBD1. The germline CDR1 and CDR2 sequences are SGHNT and YENEEA. The CDR3 runs to 15 residues. With 4 bases clipped from V and 2 bases from J, the junction kept 5 bases outside the gene matches. CDR3 nucleotide sequence: TGTGCCAGCAGCTCCGGAGGACAGGGGGCCTACGAGCAGTACTTC. It codes for CASSSGGQGAYEQYF.

The chain couples TRBV5-1 to TRBJ1-2, with 8 bases lining up with TRBD1. The J segment lost 5 bases and the V segment lost 2 bases, leaving 5 bases of the junction unmatched. CDR3 size: 14 residues. Germline-derived CDR1 and CDR2 are SGHRS and YFSETQ. The CDR3 sequence: CASSLNRQGYGYTF. CDR3 sequence (DNA): TGCGCCAGCAGCTTAAACCGACAGGGGTATGGCTACACCTTC. The full variable domain, with the rest looked up from reference TRBV5-1 and TRBJ1-2, is KAGVTQTPRYLIKTRGQQVTLSCSPISGHRSVSWYQQTPGQGLQFLFEYFSETQRNKGNFPGRFSGRQFSNSRSEMNVSTLELGDSALYLCASSLNRQGYGYTFGSGTRLTVV.

The chain links TRBV9 to TRBJ2-1; a possible D gene is TRBD2 (6 bases). V lost 0 bases and J lost 4, with 11 bases in between. The CDR3 extends over 15 amino acids. Germline CDR1 SGDLS, CDR2 YYNGEE. The CDR3 is CASSVGGSGYNEQFF. In DNA, the CDR3 is TGTGCCAGCAGCGTAGGGGGTAGCGGATACAATGAGCAGTTCTTC.

This chain uses TRBV19 with TRBJ1-2; D is undetermined. Per germline, CDR1 LNHDA and CDR2 SQIVND (reference sequence). The CDR3 covers 13 residues. V shed 3 bases and J shed 14 bases, with 19 bases lying between them. CDR3 amino acids: CASSIDLPISETF. DNA of the CDR3: TGTGCCAGTAGTATTGATTTGCCCATATCGGAGACCTTC.

V gene TRBV12-3 or TRBV12-4 combines with J gene TRBJ1-4, with D uncertain. V was trimmed by 8 bases and J by 5 bases, leaving 9 bases between them. The CDR3 has 12 amino acids. The CDR3 spells CASDGNNEKLFF. CDR3 DNA sequence: TGTGCCAGCGATGGCAACAATGAAAAACTGTTTTTT.

The chain has TRBV25-1 and TRBJ2-2; D is possibly TRBD2 (6 bases). CDR3 length: 14 residues. Trimming took off 5 bases at V and 7 bases at J, with 14 bases between the two ends. CDR1 MGHDK and CDR2 SYGVNS come from the germline V gene. Written as DNA, the CDR3 is TGTGCCAGCAGTCGGGCGGGATCTGTCGGGGAGCTGTTTTTT. It yields the protein CASSRAGSVGELFF.

The V call is TRBV5-5, the J call TRBJ1-2, with a weak D call TRBD1 (6 bases). CDR1 is SGHKS and CDR2 is YYEKEE in the germline V gene (reference sequence). The CDR3 sequence is 14 residues long. Trimming removed 5 bases at V and 8 bases at J, with 19 bases between. In nucleotides, the CDR3 is TGTGCCAGCAGTCAGGGACACCCGGTGGGAGGCTACACCTTC. Protein product: CASSQGHPVGGYTF.

V is TRBV5-4 and J is TRBJ2-7; D unclear. Germline V gene data show CDR1 as SGHNT and CDR2 as YYREEE (reference sequence). Trimming removed 4 bases from V and 5 bases from J, with 16 bases in between. The CDR3 spans 14 residues. The CDR3 region is CASSPSYGSDEQYF. In DNA, the CDR3 is TGTGCCAGCAGCCCCTCATACGGGTCCGACGAGCAGTACTTC.